Sequencing of this TCR beta chain was carried out in a study of T cells after yellow fever vaccination. Whole-study context: Fractions low in cell number were prepared with SMART-Seq v4 Ultra Low Input. Whole-study results and caveats: In FACS-sorted repertoires, abundant clonotypes from the bulk population could appear as contaminants. Overlap between CD4 and CD8 compartments was detected for a small share of clonotypes.

TCRdb itself ran the 5' RACE reads through MiXCR, one entry per CDR3 protein. The sample holds around 530,000 distinct CDR3 sequences; approximately 16% are singletons and the top ten take 17%. This clonotype came up many times. Its target is unknown. Trimming removed 5 bases at V and 10 bases at J, with 12 bases between. The CDR3 has 12 residues. Looked up from germline, CDR1 is SGHVS and CDR2 is FNYEAQ. The origin of this receptor is a man between 18 and 29 years old who received the YFV17D yellow fever vaccine. The sample consisted of PBMCs, taken 5 days after the first yellow fever vaccination. The chain links TRBV7-6 to TRBJ2-1, with D perhaps assigned TRBD1 or TRBD2 (6 bases each). Written as DNA, the CDR3 is TGTGCCAGCAGCCCGGGGGCACCAGAGCAGTTCTTC. Translating it yields CASSPGAPEQFF.